These 5 T cell receptor beta chains originate from one sample sequenced in a study of CD8 T cells in Susac syndrome. The RNA input was about 0.5 to 1 ug, and it was reverse transcribed with random hexamers. One entry per CDR3 protein results from TCRdb running MiXCR on the immunoSEQ multiplex PCR reads. The sample carries 120,000 or so distinct CDR3 sequences, 85% to 95% recorded once. Sequences were obtained from CD8+ T cells from PBMCs. These receptors were obtained from a human donor with Susac syndrome.

The chain carries TRBV12-3 or TRBV12-4 and TRBJ2-2; TRBD2 agrees at 12 bases. Trimming at V came to 7 bases and at J to 5 bases, leaving 8 bases not matched to a gene. The CDR3 spans 16 residues. CDR3 sequence: CASNRELAGGTGELFF. The CDR3, as DNA: TGTGCCAGCAATCGGGAACTAGCGGGGGGTACCGGGGAGCTGTTTTTT.

The chain has TRBV28 and TRBJ2-7, with 7 bases fitting TRBD1. The CDR3 is made up of 15 amino acids. Trimming removed 2 bases from V and 0 bases from J; junction bases left unmatched: 4. The germline V gene encodes CDR1 MDHEN and CDR2 SYDVKM. CDR3 loop: CASSLIRDSSYEQYF. CDR3 bases: TGTGCCAGCAGTTTAATCCGGGACAGCTCCTACGAGCAGTACTTC.

This clonotype appeared a single time. One end of the junction does not line up with germline, which may come from a read error. The chain is built from TRBV19 and TRBJ1-3; no definite D call. The length of the CDR3 is 14 residues. Looked up from germline, CDR1 is LNHDA and CDR2 is SQIVND (reference sequence). CDR3 bases: TGTGCCAGTAGTATGATTGGAGTTGGAGACACCATATATTTT. It translates to CASSMIGVGDTIYF.

This chain connects TRBV15 to TRBJ1-5; no firm D call. Germline V CDR1 and CDR2: LNHNV, YYDKDF (reference sequence). The CDR3 spans 15 residues. V shed 6 bases and J shed 5 bases, with 17 bases lying between them. The CDR3 loop is CATSNSQVWDQPQHF. The CDR3 DNA sequence: TGTGCCACCAGTAACTCTCAGGTGTGGGATCAGCCCCAGCATTTT.

This chain links TRBV4-1 with TRBJ2-1, with D possibly TRBD2 on 5 matching bases. The CDR3 sequence is 13 residues long. V lost 4 bases and J lost 9, with 13 bases in between. Germline loops: CDR1 MGHRA, CDR2 YSYEKL. DNA of the CDR3: TGCGCCAGCAGCCCAGAGGGTCGGAGTGAGCAGTTCTTC. It translates to CASSPEGRSEQFF.